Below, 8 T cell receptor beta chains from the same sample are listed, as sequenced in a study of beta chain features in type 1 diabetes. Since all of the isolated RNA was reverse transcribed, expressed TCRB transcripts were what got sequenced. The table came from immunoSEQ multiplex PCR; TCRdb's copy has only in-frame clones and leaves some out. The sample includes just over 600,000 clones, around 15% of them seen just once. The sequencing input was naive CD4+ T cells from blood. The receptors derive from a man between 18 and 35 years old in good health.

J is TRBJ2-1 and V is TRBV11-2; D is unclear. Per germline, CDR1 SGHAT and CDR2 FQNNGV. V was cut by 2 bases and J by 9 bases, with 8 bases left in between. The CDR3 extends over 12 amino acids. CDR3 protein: CASSLKGTEQFF. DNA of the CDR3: TGTGCCAGCAGCTTAAAGGGTACTGAGCAGTTCTTC.

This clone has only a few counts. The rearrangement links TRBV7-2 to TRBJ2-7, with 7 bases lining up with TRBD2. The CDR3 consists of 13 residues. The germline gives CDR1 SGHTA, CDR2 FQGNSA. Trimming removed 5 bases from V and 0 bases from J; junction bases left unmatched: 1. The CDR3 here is CASSRTSSYEQYF. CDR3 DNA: TGTGCCAGCAGCCGGACTAGCTCCTACGAGCAGTACTTC.

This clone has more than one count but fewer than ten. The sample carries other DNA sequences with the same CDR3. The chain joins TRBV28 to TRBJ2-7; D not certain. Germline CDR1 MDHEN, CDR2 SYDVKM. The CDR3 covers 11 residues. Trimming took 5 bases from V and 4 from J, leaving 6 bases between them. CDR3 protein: CASSLRYEQYF. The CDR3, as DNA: TGTGCCAGCAGTCTTAGATACGAGCAGTACTTC.

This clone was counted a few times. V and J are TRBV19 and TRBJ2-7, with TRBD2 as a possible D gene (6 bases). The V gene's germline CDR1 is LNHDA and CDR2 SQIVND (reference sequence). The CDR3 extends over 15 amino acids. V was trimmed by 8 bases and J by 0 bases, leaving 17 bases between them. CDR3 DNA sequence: TGTGCCAGTTCCGGGACTCTTGGGAGCTCCTACGAGCAGTACTTC. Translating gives CASSGTLGSSYEQYF.

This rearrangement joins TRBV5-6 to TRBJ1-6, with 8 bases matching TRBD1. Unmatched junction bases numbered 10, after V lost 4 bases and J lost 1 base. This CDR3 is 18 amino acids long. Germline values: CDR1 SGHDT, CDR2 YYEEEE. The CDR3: CASSAQGAPRSYNSPLHF. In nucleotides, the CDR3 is TGTGCCAGCAGCGCCCAGGGGGCCCCGAGATCCTATAATTCACCCCTCCACTTT. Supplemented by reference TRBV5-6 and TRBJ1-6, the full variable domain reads DAGVTQSPTHLIKTRGQQVTLRCSPKSGHDTVSWYQQALGQGPQFIFQYYEEEERQRGNFPDRFSGHQFPNYSSELNVNALLLGDSALYLCASSAQGAPRSYNSPLHFGNGTRLTVT.

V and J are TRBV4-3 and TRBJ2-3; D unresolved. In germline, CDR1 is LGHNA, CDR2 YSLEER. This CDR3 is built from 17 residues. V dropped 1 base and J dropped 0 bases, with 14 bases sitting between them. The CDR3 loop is CASSQVPGGSSTDTQYF. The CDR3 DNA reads TGCGCCAGCAGCCAAGTCCCAGGTGGCTCTAGCACAGATACGCAGTATTTT.

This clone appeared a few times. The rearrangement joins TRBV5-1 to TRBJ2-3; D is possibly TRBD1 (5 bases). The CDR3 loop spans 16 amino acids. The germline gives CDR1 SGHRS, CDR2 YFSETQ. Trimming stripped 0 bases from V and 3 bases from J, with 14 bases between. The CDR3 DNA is TGCGCCAGCAGCTTGGGTCGGCAGGGCGGAACAGATACGCAGTATTTT. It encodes CASSLGRQGGTDTQYF.

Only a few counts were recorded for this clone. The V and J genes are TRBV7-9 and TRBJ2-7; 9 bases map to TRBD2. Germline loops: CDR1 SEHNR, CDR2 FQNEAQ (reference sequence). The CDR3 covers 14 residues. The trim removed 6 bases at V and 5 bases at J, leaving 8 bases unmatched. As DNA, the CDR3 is TGTGCCAGCAGAGAAGCGGGAGGTATCGACGAGCAGTACTTC. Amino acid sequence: CASREAGGIDEQYF.